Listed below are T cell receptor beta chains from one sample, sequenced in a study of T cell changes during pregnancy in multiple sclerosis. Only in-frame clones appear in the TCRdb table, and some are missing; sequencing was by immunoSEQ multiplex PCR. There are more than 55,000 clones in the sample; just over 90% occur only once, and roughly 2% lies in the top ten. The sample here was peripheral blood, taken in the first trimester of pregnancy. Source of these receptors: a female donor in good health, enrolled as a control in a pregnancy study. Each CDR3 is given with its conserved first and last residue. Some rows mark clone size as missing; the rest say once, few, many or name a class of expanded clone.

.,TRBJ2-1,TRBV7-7,CASSEVAGGLNEQFF
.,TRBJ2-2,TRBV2,CASSLDTGELFF
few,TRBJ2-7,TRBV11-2,CASSYRGAGLALSEQYF
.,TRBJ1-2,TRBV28,CASSPQYRDRGLYGYTF
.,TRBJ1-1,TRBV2,CASSAGFPMNTEAFF
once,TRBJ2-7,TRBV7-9,CASSPPGAYEQYF
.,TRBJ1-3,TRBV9,CASSVEGNSGNTIYF
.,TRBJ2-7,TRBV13,CASSSGGGGAFGVAYEQYF
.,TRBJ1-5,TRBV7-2,CASSRQGLGQPQHF
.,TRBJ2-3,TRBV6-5,CASSYSNRRGDTQYF
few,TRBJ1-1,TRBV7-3,CATRQGMNTEAFF
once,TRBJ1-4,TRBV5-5,CASSLLQGKIGFGEKLFF
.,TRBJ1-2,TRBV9,CASSQLQGTNYGYTF